The rows below give T cell receptor beta chains drawn from one sample of a study of cytotoxic CD8 clonotypes in ibrutinib-treated CLL. TCRdb keeps only in-frame clones here, not all; method: immunoSEQ multiplex PCR. The table lists around 70,000 clones, roughly nine tenths of them singletons, with 3.1% in the top ten. Sequencing used PBMCs, obtained after 12 months of ibrutinib treatment. All receptors come from a human donor with chronic lymphocytic leukemia. The CDR3 runs from the conserved cysteine through the conserved F or W.

J: TRBJ1-2
V: TRBV6-5
CDR3: CAAGQGVNYGYTF

J: TRBJ1-2
V: TRBV28
CDR3: CASSSSSGGVNYGYTF

J: TRBJ2-5
V: TRBV19
CDR3: CASSGGQGQKVETQYF

J: TRBJ2-3
V: TRBV4-1
CDR3: CASSPGLAGLSTDTQYF

J: TRBJ2-5
V: TRBV6-1
CDR3: CASSEAEQEEEETQYF

J: TRBJ2-1
V: TRBV19
CDR3: CASSIMAGTVNEQFF

J: TRBJ2-2
V: TRBV7-9
CDR3: CASSPDRPNTGELFF

J: TRBJ2-5
V: TRBV9
CDR3: CASSPLEEAQYF

J: TRBJ1-2
V: TRBV18
CDR3: CASSPAATYGYTF

J: TRBJ2-1
V: TRBV4-2
CDR3: CASSQGGAGQYNEQFF

J: TRBJ2-5
V: TRBV11-2
CDR3: CASSQTLGTGMETQYF

J: TRBJ2-3
V: TRBV7-2
CDR3: CASSSPPTGDTQYF

J: TRBJ2-6
V: TRBV19
CDR3: CASSPSGRASGANVLTF

J: TRBJ2-7
V: TRBV4-1
CDR3: CASSHLAPGQSYEQYF

J: TRBJ2-7
V: TRBV27
CDR3: CASRPTGEPSEQYF

J: TRBJ2-5
V: TRBV7-2
CDR3: CASSLVAGGGETQYF

J: TRBJ1-1
V: TRBV19
CDR3: CASTQGPLNTEAFF

J: TRBJ2-3
V: TRBV18
CDR3: CASSSGSGDTQYF

J: TRBJ1-1
V: TRBV19
CDR3: CASSIEIGTGVNTEAFF

J: TRBJ2-7
V: TRBV5-1
CDR3: CASSLSSYEQYF

J: TRBJ1-2
V: TRBV6-5
CDR3: CASGDLYGYTF

J: TRBJ1-2
V: TRBV14
CDR3: CASSQDLVGGYGYTF

J: TRBJ2-4
V: TRBV19
CDR3: CASKEWAGGNIQYF

J: TRBJ1-4
V: TRBV2
CDR3: CASSERGFGNEKLFF

J: TRBJ2-7
V: TRBV7-2
CDR3: CASSMTFGYEQYF

J: TRBJ2-1
V: TRBV7-3
CDR3: CASSPLTSLGNEQFF

J: TRBJ2-1
V: TRBV11-3
CDR3: CASSWGQGYNEQFF

J: TRBJ1-4
V: TRBV19
CDR3: CASSLGRNEKLFF

J: TRBJ2-3
V: TRBV7-7
CDR3: CASSSSGASTDTQYF

J: TRBJ2-3
V: TRBV5-8
CDR3: CASPSGFADTQYF

J: TRBJ2-5
V: TRBV28
CDR3: CASSCILVGGNFGETQYF

J: TRBJ2-1
V: TRBV11-1
CDR3: CASRNRDRANLNEQFF

J: TRBJ2-6
V: TRBV7-2
CDR3: CASSLSNSGANVLTF

J: TRBJ2-2
V: TRBV6-5
CDR3: CASSYSTYTGELFF

J: TRBJ2-2
V: TRBV6-5
CDR3: CASSYRGGTGELFF

J: TRBJ2-1
V: TRBV7-2
CDR3: CASSLAVLNHEQFF

J: TRBJ1-4
V: TRBV4-1
CDR3: CASSQVARVGGEKLFF

J: TRBJ2-1
V: TRBV19
CDR3: CASSIGTAYNEQFF

J: TRBJ2-7
V: TRBV7-6
CDR3: CASSLTPRGGAVDEQYF

J: TRBJ2-2
V: TRBV11-3
CDR3: CASGRANTGELFF

J: TRBJ1-2
V: TRBV7-6
CDR3: CASSLAGNYGYTF

J: TRBJ2-3
V: TRBV7-3
CDR3: CASSLTGGTDTQYF

J: TRBJ1-5
V: TRBV2
CDR3: CASRETDNSNQPQHF

J: TRBJ2-7
V: TRBV2
CDR3: CASSGGRGYEQYF

J: TRBJ2-1
V: TRBV28
CDR3: CASSPRTSAYWNEQFF

J: TRBJ2-7
V: TRBV19
CDR3: CASSISGTGAGYEQYF

J: TRBJ2-1
V: TRBV5-4
CDR3: CASSDRADEQFF

J: TRBJ1-5
V: TRBV5-8
CDR3: CASTLGGGAIFWPQHF

J: TRBJ2-7
V: TRBV6-5
CDR3: CASSYEAESSYEQYF

J: TRBJ1-2
V: TRBV19
CDR3: CASRRSHRTTNYGYTF

J: TRBJ1-1
V: TRBV4-3
CDR3: CASSQDRGWGTRTTEAFF

J: TRBJ2-1
V: TRBV19
CDR3: CARDQSLLSGLAGDLYNEQFF

J: TRBJ2-4
V: TRBV28
CDR3: CASSLPPGPVAKNIQYF